One sample yielded the 10 T cell receptor beta chains listed below, sequenced in a study of CD8+CD57+ T cells in acquired aplastic anemia. Genomic DNA acted as the template from which TCR beta VDJ combination and CDR3 sequence profiling were carried out. TCRdb re-analysed the reads in MiXCR, keeping a single row per CDR3 protein. Of approximately 100,000 distinct CDR3 sequences detected, approximately 73% appear once; the ten largest clones hold over 55%. Patients chosen for sequencing had CD8+CD57+ cells that had expanded, as shown by flow cytometry. The sample taken for sequencing was sorted CD4+, CD8+, or CD8+CD57+ T cells (not recorded which) from PBMCs. These receptors came from a human donor with aplastic anemia.

The chain employs TRBV20-1 and TRBJ1-1, with D unclear. V shed 1 base and J shed 0 bases, with 9 bases lying between them. The CDR3 has 14 residues. CDR1 and CDR2 (germline): DFQATT, SNEGSKA (reference sequence). The CDR3 bases are TGCAGTGCTAGAGGGGGTTTGGTGAACACTGAAGCTTTCTTT. Protein sequence: CSARGGLVNTEAFF.

The CDR3 protein is CASSQENEQYF. The CDR3 coding sequence is TGCGCCAGCAGCCAAGAGAACGAGCAGTACTTC. V is TRBV4-1 and J is TRBJ2-7; no clear D. V lost 0 bases, J lost 5 bases, and 2 bases lay in between. Germline lookup yields CDR1 MGHRA and CDR2 YSYEKL. The CDR3 length is 11 residues.

The chain employs TRBV20-1 and TRBJ2-7; 7 nucleotides agree with TRBD1. The CDR3 totals 14 residues. V shed 3 bases, J shed 0 bases, and the junction held 5 bases outside the gene matches. Germline lookup yields CDR1 DFQATT and CDR2 SNEGSKA (reference sequence). Written as DNA, the CDR3 is TGCAGTGCTAGGGAGGACAGGATCTCCTACGAGCAGTACTTC. Amino acid sequence: CSAREDRISYEQYF.

This clonotype was recorded many times. The genes are TRBV19 and TRBJ2-7, with D possibly matching TRBD1 (5 bases). Per germline, CDR1 LNHDA and CDR2 SQIVND (reference sequence). V lost 1 base, J lost 0 bases, and 7 bases lay in between. The CDR3 has 14 amino acids. The CDR3 DNA is TGTGCCAGTAGTATAGGGGGCATCTCCTACGAGCAGTACTTC. Translating it yields CASSIGGISYEQYF. The entire variable domain, with the rest obtained from reference TRBV19 and TRBJ2-7, is as follows: DGGITQSPKYLFRKEGQNVTLSCEQNLNHDAMYWYRQDPGQGLRLIYYSQIVNDFQKGDIAEGYSVSREKKESFPLTVTSAQKNPTAFYLCASSIGGISYEQYFGPGTRLTVT.

J is TRBJ1-1 and V is TRBV19; D is perhaps TRBD1 (6 bases). Trimming took 7 bases from V and 5 from J, leaving 14 bases between them. The CDR3 contains 13 residues. Germline CDR1 LNHDA, CDR2 SQIVND (reference sequence). In nucleotides, the CDR3 is TGTGCCAGTACTACAGGGAGTGGGACTGAAGCTTTCTTT. This gives the protein CASTTGSGTEAFF.

The V gene is TRBV20-1, the J gene TRBJ2-5; 8 nucleotides line up with TRBD2. CDR1 and CDR2 (germline): DFQATT, SNEGSKA (reference sequence). CDR3 length: 22 residues. Trimming cost V 0 bases and J 5 bases; bases outside gene matches: 29. DNA for the CDR3: TGCAGTGCTAGAGATCCCCCCGTTAGCGGGACGCGGGGCACAGGGTCGCGGGAGACCCAGTACTTC. Amino acids: CSARDPPVSGTRGTGSRETQYF.

Only a few counts were recorded for this clonotype. This chain joins TRBV11-2 and TRBJ2-2; 10 bases fit TRBD1. This CDR3 is 18 amino acids long. Germline trimming cut 5 bases from V and 2 bases from J; bases unmatched to any gene: 11. Germline CDR1 is SGHAT and CDR2 is FQNNGV. The CDR3 DNA follows: TGTGCCAGCAGCGCACGGGACAGGGGAGCGATAAACACCGGGGAGCTGTTTTTT. This translates into CASSARDRGAINTGELFF.

The chain couples TRBV20-1 to TRBJ2-5; 10 nucleotides align to TRBD2. The V gene end was trimmed by 3 bases and the J gene end by 1 base; junction bases not matched to a gene: 8. CDR1 DFQATT and CDR2 SNEGSKA come from the germline V gene (reference sequence). The CDR3 covers 16 residues. The CDR3 loop reads CSASGVASGGQETQYF. CDR3 bases: TGCAGTGCTAGCGGGGTGGCTAGCGGGGGCCAAGAGACCCAGTACTTC.

The chain recombines TRBV20-1 with TRBJ1-6, with no clear D. This CDR3 has 15 residues. V gave up 6 bases and J gave up 7 bases, with 19 bases separating them. The germline CDR1 and CDR2 sequences are DFQATT and SNEGSKA (reference sequence). The CDR3, as DNA: TGCAGTGCATCGGACCCTATGGTCTCCAATTCACCCCTCCACTTT. This codes for CSASDPMVSNSPLHF.

The gene calls are TRBV15 and TRBJ2-3; D gene unclear. CDR3 length equals 12 residues. Germline assignment: CDR1 LNHNV and CDR2 YYDKDF (reference sequence). V dropped 0 bases and J dropped 8 bases, with 6 bases sitting between them. The CDR3 coding sequence is TGTGCCACCAGCAGAGATCGAAGTACGCAGTATTTT. This translates into CATSRDRSTQYF. Combining the CDR3 with reference TRBV15 and TRBJ2-3 gives the whole variable domain DAMVIQNPRYQVTQFGKPVTLSCSQTLNHNVMYWYQQKSSQAPKLLFHYYDKDFNNEADTPDNFQSRRPNTSFCFLDIRSPGLGDTAMYLCATSRDRSTQYFGPGTRLTVL.